This T cell receptor (beta chain) comes out of a study of T-cell reconstitution after alpha-beta-depleted transplantation in children (dated by TCRdb to 2015 to 2016). Looking at the study overall: The study quantitatively tracked T-cell immune reconstitution after TCRalphabeta/CD19-depleted allogeneic hematopoietic cell transplantation in children using TCR repertoire profiling. Results the study describes overall, beyond this receptor: The apparently early recovery of alphabetaT-cell counts about two months after transplant reportedly depended on only several hundred rapidly expanded clones that came from non-depleted graft cells. In some patients, high TCRbeta diversity at day 60 was attributed to recipient T cells and intrathymic progenitors that had survived conditioning. Hyperexpanded clone frequencies declined over subsequent months; after one year, T-cell counts and TCRbeta diversity were mostly attributed to newly produced T cells.

Including cysteine and phenylalanine, the CDR3 has 16 amino acids. Just CDR3 DNA is preserved here, 48 bases in frame from base 1. CDR1 and CDR2 were assigned from the germline V gene as SGHRS and YFSETQ. Compared with germline, V lacks 3 bases and J lacks 8 bases; bases without a gene match: 8. According to the study, the label for this sample's treatment or condition signals: allogeneic hematopoietic cell transplantation with graft depleted of TCRalphabeta T cells and CD19 B cells. Transplant recipients were children who received TCRalphabeta/CD19-depleted allogeneic hematopoietic cell grafts. Library preparation employed PCR. Sequencer: Illumina HiSeq 2500. To normalize quantification of the TCRbeta repertoire, the TCR libraries were built with molecular barcoding that relied on unique molecular identifiers. The public reads were quality trimmed at Q25 with fastp and then assembled into clones with MiXCR by TCRdb, keeping productive beta chains. A single entry per CDR3 protein holds the most common genes and DNA from its merged rows. Recorded for this sample are hundreds of thousands of distinct CDR3 sequences; over 10% of them occurred a single time. The top ten hold roughly 2.3% of the sample.

This clonotype came up a few times. The antigen it recognizes is unknown. Per-nucleotide qualities are absent, and no much larger clonotype sits a single base away. The starting material was PBMCs, mostly from graft donor cells, obtained 360 days after TCRalphabeta/CD19-depleted stem cell transplant. The sequence came from a male patient under 18 who had a stem cell transplant for acute myeloid leukemia, so the T cells may come from the graft donor. The V gene is TRBV5-1 and the J gene is TRBJ2-1, and 13 bases in between align with TRBD2. CDR3 reads: CASSSGTSGKLDEQFF. In nucleotide form, the sequence is TGCGCCAGCAGCTCAGGGACTAGCGGGAAGTTAGATGAGCAGTTCTTC.